The 23 T cell receptor beta chains listed next were all sequenced from one sample in a study of shared clonotypes between healthy human individuals. Naive CD8 populations comprised CD45RO-negative cells positively selected for CCR7, excluding terminally differentiated effector memory CD45RA+ cells. The repertoire was sequenced with immunoSEQ multiplex PCR; TCRdb's copy has only in-frame clones and lacks some. The sample yields hundreds of thousands of clones, under 95% seen once. Sample: naive CD8+ T cells sorted from blood. These receptors all stem from a young man in good health.

Note on this clone: This CDR3 is also generated by other DNA sequences in the sample. J is TRBJ2-3 and V is TRBV7-9, with 9 nucleotides matching TRBD1. The CDR3 contains 14 residues. Germline CDR1 and CDR2: SEHNR and FQNEAQ (reference sequence). V lost 4 bases to trimming and J lost 6 bases; unmatched junction nucleotides: 5. CDR3 amino acids: CASSSGQGEDTQYF. In DNA form, the CDR3 reads TGTGCCAGCAGCTCGGGACAGGGCGAGGATACGCAGTATTTT.

CDR3 in amino acids: CASSEASYEQYF. Here the CDR3 DNA reads TGTGCCAGCAGCGAGGCTAGCTACGAGCAGTACTTC. V usage is TRBV7-9 and J usage is TRBJ2-7; D remains ambiguous. Germline V CDR1 and CDR2: SEHNR, FQNEAQ (reference sequence). This CDR3 has 12 amino acids. Trimming left V 5 bases short and J 3 bases short, with 8 bases between.

The V call is TRBV29-1, the J call TRBJ1-2; maybe TRBD1 (6 bases). Trimming left V 3 bases short and J 1 base short, with 12 bases between. Germline V lookup: CDR1 SQVTM, CDR2 ANQGSEA. The CDR3 contains 14 residues. The CDR3 is CSVDGTPINYGYTF. The DNA for the CDR3 is TGCAGCGTTGATGGGACACCGATTAACTATGGCTACACCTTC.

The chain uses TRBV11-2 and TRBJ2-1; possible D gene TRBD2, 6 bases. Trimming removed 5 bases from V and 3 bases from J, with 11 bases in between. CDR1 is SGHAT, CDR2 FQNNGV, per germline. This CDR3 region has 14 residues. CDR3 coding DNA: TGTGCCAGCAGCCTTCGACTAGACTACAATGAGCAGTTCTTC. Its translation: CASSLRLDYNEQFF.

The rearrangement uses TRBV29-1 and TRBJ2-1; TRBD1 matches at 9 bases. Germline CDR1 SQVTM, CDR2 ANQGSEA. The CDR3 runs 13 residues. V was pared by 7 bases and J by 5 bases, with 6 bases of the junction left unmatched. The DNA of the CDR3 is TGCAGCGCCGAACAGGGGGCGGACAATGAGCAGTTCTTC. Translated: CSAEQGADNEQFF.

The chain employs TRBV7-3 and TRBJ2-1; 9 positions match TRBD1. The CDR3 runs to 16 residues. V lost 0 bases to trimming and J lost 7 bases; unmatched junction nucleotides: 7. Germline V gives CDR1 SGHTA, CDR2 FQGTGA. In DNA, the CDR3 is TGTGCCAGCAGCTTAACGGGAACAGGGGGCAAGAATGAGCAGTTCTTC. Translating it yields CASSLTGTGGKNEQFF.

The chain uses TRBV6-6 and TRBJ2-1; the D is unclear. V dropped 4 bases and J dropped 5 bases, with 6 bases sitting between them. Germline CDR1 MNHNY, CDR2 SVGAGI (reference sequence). The CDR3 extends over 12 amino acids. CDR3 bases: TGTGCCAGCAGTTCATTTGACAATGAGCAGTTCTTC. Its translation: CASSSFDNEQFF.

The V call is TRBV19, the J call TRBJ2-1; 12 bases line up with TRBD2. The CDR3 has 16 amino acids. With V trimmed by 7 bases and J by 7 bases, 11 bases remained unmatched. In germline, CDR1 is LNHDA, CDR2 SQIVND (reference sequence). The CDR3 region has the DNA TGTGCCAGTATTCAGACTAGCGGGAGTGTGGGAAATGAGCAGTTCTTC. Amino acid sequence: CASIQTSGSVGNEQFF.

This chain connects TRBV5-4 to TRBJ1-2; unclear D gene. Trimming took 4 bases from V and 0 from J, leaving 16 bases between them. Germline V gene sequence: CDR1 SGHNT, CDR2 YYREEE (reference sequence). The CDR3 runs 16 residues. As DNA, the CDR3 is TGTGCCAGCAGCCGGAAGGCCCTGGAGGCTAACTATGGCTACACCTTC. Amino acids: CASSRKALEANYGYTF.

This clone has a single count. The genes are TRBV27 and TRBJ2-1, with D maybe TRBD2 (5 bases). Per the germline V gene, CDR1 is MNHEY and CDR2 is SMNVEV (reference sequence). The CDR3 contains 14 residues. Trimming took off 3 bases at V and 4 bases at J, with 10 bases between the two ends. CDR3 nucleotides: TGTGCCAGCAGTTTTGGTGGGAGATACAATGAGCAGTTCTTC. Translating it yields CASSFGGRYNEQFF.

The chain recombines TRBV6-6 with TRBJ2-7; D uncertain. Per germline, CDR1 MNHNY and CDR2 SVGAGI (reference sequence). Deletions cut 4 bases from V and 1 base from J, with 14 bases between. The CDR3 length is 15 residues. The CDR3 here is CASSSRVGQSYEQYF. The DNA of the CDR3 is TGTGCCAGCAGTTCTCGGGTAGGGCAATCCTACGAGCAGTACTTC.

For this clone: Other nucleotide sequences in the sample specify the same CDR3. The chain joins TRBV4-3 to TRBJ2-4; a weak D match, TRBD1 (5 bases). This CDR3 has 15 residues. Germline V gene lookup returns CDR1 LGHNA and CDR2 YSLEER. V lost 1 base and J lost 0, with 7 bases in between. In DNA, the CDR3 is TGCGCCAGCAGCCAAGGAACAGGAGCCAAAAACATTCAGTACTTC. This sequence encodes CASSQGTGAKNIQYF.

This chain joins TRBV15 and TRBJ2-2; D possibly uses TRBD1 or TRBD2 (5 bases each). This CDR3 has 17 amino acids. Trimming stripped 9 bases from V and 0 bases from J, with 20 bases between. Germline CDR1 reads LNHNV; CDR2 reads YYDKDF (reference sequence). The CDR3 nucleotides read TGTGCCACTCAGGGACCAGCGATGGACGCGAACACCGGGGAGCTGTTTTTT. Translated, it gives CATQGPAMDANTGELFF. The variable domain in full, with the rest retrieved from reference TRBV15 and TRBJ2-2, is DAMVIQNPRYQVTQFGKPVTLSCSQTLNHNVMYWYQQKSSQAPKLLFHYYDKDFNNEADTPDNFQSRRPNTSFCFLDIRSPGLGDTAMYLCATQGPAMDANTGELFFGEGSRLTVL.

With respect to this clone: The sample carries other DNA sequences with the same CDR3. The chain combines TRBV7-9 with TRBJ2-7; D ambiguous. The germline V gene has CDR1 SEHNR and CDR2 FQNEAQ (reference sequence). The CDR3 is made up of 12 amino acids. Trimming shortened V by 0 bases and J by 2 bases, and 2 bases separated the two germline ends. The CDR3: CASSLATYEQYF. DNA for the CDR3: TGTGCCAGCAGCTTAGCTACCTACGAGCAGTACTTC.

CDR3: CASSFEGFDAPYF. The CDR3 DNA sequence: TGTGCCAGCAGCTTTGAGGGCTTCGACGCTCCCTACTTC. The chain has TRBV5-5 and TRBJ2-7, with D perhaps matching TRBD2 (5 bases). The V gene's germline CDR1 is SGHKS and CDR2 YYEKEE (reference sequence). This CDR3 contains 13 residues. Trimming removed 2 bases from V and 13 bases from J, with 19 bases in between.

The chain has TRBV28 and TRBJ2-1; 11 positions match TRBD2. Germline V gene data show CDR1 as MDHEN and CDR2 as SYDVKM. The CDR3 is made up of 17 amino acids. The trim removed 7 bases at V and 5 bases at J, leaving 13 bases unmatched. The CDR3 loop is CASIELAGVYGHNEQFF. The CDR3 DNA reads as TGTGCCAGCATAGAACTAGCGGGAGTTTACGGTCACAATGAGCAGTTCTTC.

The chain recombines TRBV29-1 with TRBJ2-1; the match to TRBD2 covers 10 bases. The CDR3 is 17 residues long. The junction had 9 bases not matched to a gene; V was cut back by 0 bases and J by 4 bases. From germline, CDR1 is SQVTM and CDR2 ANQGSEA. The CDR3 DNA reads TGCAGCGTTGAAGATCTTGGGCTAGCGGGAGTGTACAATGAGCAGTTCTTC. It is translated as CSVEDLGLAGVYNEQFF.

V usage is TRBV7-9 and J usage is TRBJ2-3; perhaps TRBD2 as D (6 bases). V was trimmed by 5 bases and J by 6 bases, leaving 15 bases between them. CDR3 size: 14 residues. CDR1 and CDR2 (germline): SEHNR, FQNEAQ (reference sequence). This CDR3 is CASSPTGVRDTQYF. CDR3 nucleotides: TGTGCCAGCAGCCCCACGGGGGTTCGGGATACGCAGTATTTT.

The chain employs TRBV9 and TRBJ2-5; TRBD2 matches at 10 bases. The germline V gene has CDR1 SGDLS and CDR2 YYNGEE. The junction had 17 bases not matched to a gene; V was cut back by 4 bases and J by 5 bases. The length of the CDR3 is 18 residues. The CDR3 DNA reads as TGTGCCAGCAGCCCTGAGGGAGCTAGCGGGAGTATCCGGGAGACCCAGTACTTC. As protein: CASSPEGASGSIRETQYF.

V is TRBV7-9 and J is TRBJ2-1, with 8 positions matching TRBD2. Germline-derived CDR1 and CDR2 are SEHNR and FQNEAQ (reference sequence). The V segment lost 7 bases and the J segment 5 bases; nucleotides outside the gene matches: 16. CDR3 size: 17 residues. The CDR3 nucleotides read TGTGCCAGCATAAGGGGGGCACTAGCGGACCTGCACAATGAGCAGTTCTTC. This encodes CASIRGALADLHNEQFF.

V gene TRBV27 combines with J gene TRBJ2-7; 8 positions match TRBD1. Germline trimming cut 6 bases from V and 2 bases from J; bases unmatched to any gene: 9. CDR1 MNHEY and CDR2 SMNVEV come from the germline V gene (reference sequence). The CDR3 contains 15 residues. CDR3 bases: TGTGCCAGCAGCGGGCTCGACAGGGGAACCTACGAGCAGTACTTC. It yields the protein CASSGLDRGTYEQYF.

The chain is built from TRBV9 and TRBJ2-7, with TRBD2 matching over 11 bases. V gave up 4 bases and J gave up 3 bases; unmatched junction bases: 3. Germline CDR1 and CDR2: SGDLS and YYNGEE. The CDR3 spans 14 residues. This chain's CDR3 is CASSLLAGDYEQYF. The CDR3 DNA is TGTGCCAGCAGCTTACTAGCGGGAGACTACGAGCAGTACTTC.

The J gene is TRBJ2-7, the V gene TRBV7-2, with D uncertain. Trimming removed 2 bases at V and 2 bases at J, with 16 bases between. The CDR3 is made up of 16 amino acids. CDR1 SGHTA and CDR2 FQGNSA come from the germline V gene. CDR3: CASSLPRTTQTYEQYF. CDR3 sequence (DNA): TGTGCCAGCAGCTTACCCCGGACCACGCAGACCTACGAGCAGTACTTC.